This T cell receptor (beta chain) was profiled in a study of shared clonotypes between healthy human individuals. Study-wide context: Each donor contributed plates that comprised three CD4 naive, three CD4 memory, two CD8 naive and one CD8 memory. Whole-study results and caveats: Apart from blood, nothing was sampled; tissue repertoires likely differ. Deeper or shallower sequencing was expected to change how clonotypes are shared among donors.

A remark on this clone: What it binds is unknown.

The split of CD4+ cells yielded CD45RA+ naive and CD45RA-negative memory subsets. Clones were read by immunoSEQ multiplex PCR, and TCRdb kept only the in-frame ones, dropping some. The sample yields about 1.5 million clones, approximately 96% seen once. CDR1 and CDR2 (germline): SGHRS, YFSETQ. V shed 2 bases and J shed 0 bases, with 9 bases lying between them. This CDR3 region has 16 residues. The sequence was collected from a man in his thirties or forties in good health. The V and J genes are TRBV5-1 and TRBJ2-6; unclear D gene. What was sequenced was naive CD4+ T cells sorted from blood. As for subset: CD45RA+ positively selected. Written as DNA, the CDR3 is TGCGCCAGCAGCTTCAGCGTAAGCTCTGGGGCCAACGTCCTGACTTTC. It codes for CASSFSVSSGANVLTF.